These 31 T cell receptor beta chains originate from one sample sequenced in a study of T cell repertoires in cytomegalovirus infection. From the reads, TCRdb called clonotypes with MiXCR, one entry per CDR3 protein. The sample has around 280,000 distinct CDR3 sequences, roughly a tenth seen once. Sequencing was performed on PBMCs. The source is a human donor in good health (CMV status not recorded). Some clones in this sample may be carry-over from other donors' samples.

The chain joins TRBV29-1 to TRBJ1-1; no clear D. This CDR3 region has 8 residues. The V end lost 3 bases, the J end lost 11 bases, and 4 bases lay between the germline ends. The germline CDR1 and CDR2 sequences are SQVTM and ANQGSEA. This CDR3 is CSVDDAFF. The DNA for the CDR3 is TGCAGCGTTGATGACGCTTTCTTT. The whole variable domain, filled in from reference TRBV29-1 and TRBJ1-1, reads SAVISQKPSRDICQRGTSLTIQCQVDSQVTMMFWYRQQPGQSLTLIATANQGSEATYESGFVIDKFPISRPNLTFSTLTVSNMSPEDSSIYLCSVDDAFFGQGTRLTVV.

In this sample, this clonotype turned up many times. This sequence joins TRBV27 and TRBJ2-2, with D maybe TRBD1 (6 bases). The CDR3 extends over 16 amino acids. CDR1 is MNHEY, CDR2 SMNVEV, per germline (reference sequence). V was pared by 5 bases and J by 1 base, with 14 bases between. DNA of the CDR3: TGTGCCAGCAGTCGAGCAGGGGACCTGAACACCGGGGAGCTGTTTTTT. Its translation is CASSRAGDLNTGELFF.

Ten or more counts support this clonotype. The rearrangement uses TRBV20-1 and TRBJ2-3, with no clear D. Germline V gene lookup returns CDR1 DFQATT and CDR2 SNEGSKA (reference sequence). Trimming removed 0 bases from V and 2 bases from J, with 6 bases in between. The CDR3 consists of 13 residues. As DNA, the CDR3 is TGCAGTGCTAGAGATGCCCTCACAGATACGCAGTATTTT. Protein sequence: CSARDALTDTQYF.

The chain is built from TRBV6-5 and TRBJ2-7, with D maybe TRBD2 (5 bases). Germline assignment: CDR1 MNHEY and CDR2 SVGAGI. This CDR3 spans 16 amino acids. The V and J ends lost 0 bases and 3 bases respectively, with 15 bases between them. The DNA for the CDR3 is TGTGCCAGCAGTTACTCGGCGCCCGAGGGCCGCTACGAGCAGTACTTC. Translating gives CASSYSAPEGRYEQYF.

This clonotype was recorded at least ten times. This chain connects TRBV2 to TRBJ1-2; a weak D match, TRBD1 (5 bases). V was pared by 4 bases and J by 6 bases, with 12 bases between. The germline CDR1 and CDR2 sequences are SNHLY and FYNNEI. The CDR3 totals 13 residues. CDR3 coding DNA: TGTGCCAGCAGTGGTAAAGGGGTGGATGGCTACACCTTC. Its translation: CASSGKGVDGYTF.

The CDR3 sequence: CASSLEGSLRAFF. The CDR3 bases are TGTGCCAGCAGTTTGGAGGGATCTTTAAGGGCTTTCTTT. The chain has TRBV12-3 or TRBV12-4 and TRBJ1-1; D unresolved. The V end was cut by 3 bases, the J end by 11 bases, with 16 bases between. The CDR3 has 13 residues.

This clonotype was counted many times. This chain connects TRBV27 to TRBJ1-5; no clear D. V was pared by 3 bases and J by 3 bases, with 9 bases between. The CDR3 extends over 14 amino acids. Germline V gene lookup returns CDR1 MNHEY and CDR2 SMNVEV (reference sequence). The CDR3, as DNA: TGTGCCAGCAGTTTGATGGCTTACAATCAGCCCCAGCATTTT. It specifies CASSLMAYNQPQHF.

This clonotype was counted many times. The chain combines TRBV5-6 with TRBJ2-3; D remains unclear. CDR3 size: 14 residues. Germline CDR1 reads SGHDT; CDR2 reads YYEEEE. Trimming removed 4 bases at V and 2 bases at J, with 11 bases between. The CDR3 loop is CASSPALNTDTQYF. In DNA form, the CDR3 reads TGTGCCAGCAGCCCCGCGTTGAACACAGATACGCAGTATTTT. The full variable domain, its missing parts supplied by reference TRBV5-6 and TRBJ2-3, is DAGVTQSPTHLIKTRGQQVTLRCSPKSGHDTVSWYQQALGQGPQFIFQYYEEEERQRGNFPDRFSGHQFPNYSSELNVNALLLGDSALYLCASSPALNTDTQYFGPGTRLTVL.

This clonotype occurred many times. The chain combines TRBV28 with TRBJ1-1; 9 nucleotides match TRBD1. Looked up from germline, CDR1 is MDHEN and CDR2 is SYDVKM. CDR3 length: 14 amino acids. With V trimmed by 7 bases and J by 4 bases, 7 bases remained unmatched. This CDR3 reads CASKVQGAPTEAFF. For the CDR3, the DNA is TGTGCCAGCAAGGTACAGGGGGCGCCCACTGAAGCTTTCTTT.

This clonotype has at least ten counts. J is TRBJ2-1 and V is TRBV5-6; possible D gene TRBD1, 6 bases. Germline values: CDR1 SGHDT, CDR2 YYEEEE. The CDR3 extends over 15 amino acids. V lost 4 bases and J 6 bases, leaving 17 bases between the germline ends. The CDR3 nucleotides are TGTGCCAGCAGCCCCGTCGGGATAGGGGGCAATGAGCAGTTCTTC. Translated, it gives CASSPVGIGGNEQFF.

This clonotype was detected ten times or more. The J gene is TRBJ1-2, the V gene TRBV20-1, with 7 nucleotides matching TRBD1. This CDR3 is 13 amino acids long. V dropped 4 bases and J dropped 4; count of bases not matched to a gene: 6. Germline lookup yields CDR1 DFQATT and CDR2 SNEGSKA (reference sequence). The CDR3 coding sequence is TGCAGTGCTATACGCCCAGGGGGCTATGGCTACACCTTC. This sequence encodes CSAIRPGGYGYTF.

This clonotype was seen many times. V and J are TRBV28 and TRBJ1-2, with 7 bases identical to TRBD1. V was pared by 5 bases and J by 6 bases, with 6 bases of the junction left unmatched. CDR3 length: 13 residues. Germline CDR1 is MDHEN and CDR2 is SYDVKM. The CDR3: CASSLQGSHGYTF. CDR3 DNA sequence: TGTGCCAGCAGTCTACAGGGGTCCCATGGCTACACCTTC.

Comment on this clonotype: With a much larger clone just one base away, this may be a read error. This sequence joins TRBV10-3 and TRBJ2-1; weak D call: TRBD2 (5 bases). The CDR3 has 14 residues. Germline loops: CDR1 ENHRY, CDR2 SYGVKD. CDR3 amino acids: CTISGGLSTNEQFF. CDR3 DNA: TGTACCATCAGTGGCGGGCTTTCGACCAATGAGCAGTTCTTC.

This clonotype was counted at least ten times. V gene TRBV29-1 combines with J gene TRBJ2-6; D is uncertain. V lost 5 bases and J lost 0, with 8 bases in between. Germline values: CDR1 SQVTM, CDR2 ANQGSEA. The CDR3 totals 14 residues. DNA for the CDR3: TGCAGCGTTTTGACTGGCTCTGGGGCCAACGTCCTGACTTTC. Its translation: CSVLTGSGANVLTF.

Remarks on this clonotype: Compared with germline, one end of the junction differs, possibly owing to a read error. The J gene is TRBJ2-1, the V gene TRBV2; 13 bases are a match to TRBD2. The V gene's germline CDR1 is SNHLY and CDR2 FYNNEI. The CDR3 extends over 10 amino acids. The CDR3 bases are TGTGCCAGCGCGGGGACTAGCGGGGTCTTC. This encodes CASAGTSGVF.

The chain employs TRBV20-1 and TRBJ1-1; a possible D gene is TRBD1 (5 bases). The V end lost 2 bases, the J end lost 5 bases, and 15 bases lay between the germline ends. This CDR3 spans 14 amino acids. Per germline, CDR1 DFQATT and CDR2 SNEGSKA (reference sequence). Here the CDR3 reads CSARTAGMGTEAFF. CDR3 nucleotide sequence: TGCAGTGCTAGAACCGCAGGGATGGGGACTGAAGCTTTCTTT.

The rearrangement uses TRBV3-1 and TRBJ2-1, with TRBD2 matching 7 bases. In germline, CDR1 is LGHDT, CDR2 YNNKEL (reference sequence). The trim removed 6 bases at V and 7 bases at J, leaving 3 bases unmatched. The CDR3 sequence is 12 residues long. CDR3 loop: CASRISGNEQFF. The CDR3 DNA reads as TGTGCCAGCAGGATTAGCGGGAATGAGCAGTTCTTC.

This clonotype was detected only a few times. The chain couples TRBV12-3 or TRBV12-4 to TRBJ2-5; 12 bases line up with TRBD1. The CDR3 spans 16 residues. The V segment lost 6 bases and the J segment 7 bases; nucleotides outside the gene matches: 12. The CDR3 protein is CASSHGTGGSLGTQYF. CDR3 bases: TGTGCCAGCAGCCACGGGACAGGGGGCTCCCTTGGGACCCAGTACTTC.

In this sample, this clonotype turned up many times. This chain joins TRBV6-5 and TRBJ1-1; TRBD1 might be the D (6 bases). The CDR3 has 13 amino acids. Germline CDR1 is MNHEY and CDR2 is SVGAGI. V lost 7 bases to trimming and J lost 0 bases, with 9 bases between them. CDR3 sequence (DNA): TGTGCCAGCACCGACAGGATGAACACTGAAGCTTTCTTT. Translating gives CASTDRMNTEAFF.

This clonotype was observed at least ten times. The gene calls are TRBV20-1 and TRBJ1-6; weak D call: TRBD1 (5 bases). Germline loops: CDR1 DFQATT, CDR2 SNEGSKA (reference sequence). CDR3 size: 13 residues. V was shortened by 5 bases and J by 4 bases, with 9 bases between the two germline ends. In DNA, the CDR3 is TGCAGTGCTCCCTGGGGGTATAATTCACCCCTCCACTTT. Its protein is CSAPWGYNSPLHF.

The V call is TRBV14, the J call TRBJ1-4; D not certain. The CDR3 has 14 amino acids. The V gene's germline CDR1 is SGHDN and CDR2 FVKESK. V shed 1 base and J shed 8 bases, with 11 bases lying between them. For the CDR3, the DNA is TGTGCCAGCAGCCAAGGGGCGTTGGGAGAAAAACTGTTTTTT. Encoded protein: CASSQGALGEKLFF.

Here the CDR3 DNA reads TGCAGTGCTAGAGGGGGGGAGCGGCGAAGCTCCTATAATTCACCCCTCCACTTT. The encoded protein is CSARGGERRSSYNSPLHF. This chain connects TRBV20-1 to TRBJ1-6, with a possible D match to TRBD1 (5 bases). Germline lookup yields CDR1 DFQATT and CDR2 SNEGSKA (reference sequence). Trimming cost V 1 base and J 0 bases, with 16 bases left between them. The CDR3 sequence is 18 residues long.

The J gene is TRBJ1-6, the V gene TRBV5-4, with a weak D call TRBD1 (6 bases). Germline V gene data show CDR1 as SGHNT and CDR2 as YYREEE (reference sequence). Trimming left V 6 bases short and J 4 bases short, with 14 bases between. The CDR3 is 15 residues long. For the CDR3, the DNA is TGTGCCAGCACCGACAGGAGCGCTTATAATTCACCCCTCCACTTT. Translation: CASTDRSAYNSPLHF.

This clonotype was counted a few times. The chain has TRBV6-5 and TRBJ2-1, with 7 bases matching TRBD1. After removal of 2 bases from V and 7 bases from J, the junction contained 11 bases not matched to a gene. Germline V CDR1 and CDR2: MNHEY, SVGAGI. The CDR3 extends over 16 amino acids. Written as DNA, the CDR3 is TGTGCCAGCAGTTACACAAGACAGGGCCCGGGGAATGAGCAGTTCTTC. Its protein product is CASSYTRQGPGNEQFF.

This clonotype turned up a few times. The rearrangement uses TRBV7-9 and TRBJ2-5; D is undetermined. The CDR3 runs to 12 residues. Per germline, CDR1 SEHNR and CDR2 FQNEAQ (reference sequence). Between the trimmed V and J ends, which lost 5 bases and 5 bases, there was a span of 9 bases. CDR3 bases: TGTGCCAGCAGCCCCCCCGCGGAGACCCAGTACTTC. It encodes CASSPPAETQYF. Full variable domain (rest looked up from reference TRBV7-9 and TRBJ2-5): DTGVSQNPRHKITKRGQNVTFRCDPISEHNRLYWYRQTLGQGPEFLTYFQNEAQLEKSRLLSDRFSAERPKGSFSTLEIQRTEQGDSAMYLCASSPPAETQYFGPGTRLLVL.

This clonotype occurred many times. The chain joins TRBV28 to TRBJ1-4, with D perhaps TRBD1 (5 bases). The CDR3 spans 15 residues. Trimming cost V 6 bases and J 8 bases, with 19 bases left between them. Germline V CDR1 and CDR2: MDHEN, SYDVKM. The CDR3 DNA reads TGTGCCAGCAGCTTGACTATGGGACTAGGAGAAAAACTGTTTTTT. As protein: CASSLTMGLGEKLFF.

V and J are TRBV29-1 and TRBJ2-3, with 11 bases fitting TRBD2. The trim removed 0 bases at V and 5 bases at J, leaving 16 bases unmatched. This CDR3 has 19 residues. Germline assignment: CDR1 SQVTM and CDR2 ANQGSEA. CDR3 region: CSVEDQAVASGGQRDTQYF. CDR3 DNA sequence: TGCAGCGTTGAAGATCAGGCTGTGGCTAGCGGGGGGCAAAGAGATACGCAGTATTTT.

This clonotype came up many times. The V and J genes are TRBV2 and TRBJ2-1, with 9 bases fitting TRBD2. Germline CDR1 SNHLY, CDR2 FYNNEI. This CDR3 spans 13 amino acids. The CDR3, as DNA: TGTGCAGCGGGTACTAGCGGGTACAATGAGCAGTTCTTC. Its protein product is CAAGTSGYNEQFF.

There are many counts of this clonotype. V gene TRBV7-2 combines with J gene TRBJ1-2; D remains ambiguous. CDR1 and CDR2 from the germline V gene are SGHTA and FQGNSA. Deletions cut 6 bases from V and 10 bases from J, with 21 bases between. The CDR3 runs 14 residues. CDR3 nucleotides: TGTGCCAGCAGAGGCCCGGGAAGTCCGATTGTCTACACCTTC. It specifies CASRGPGSPIVYTF.

This clonotype showed up just a few times. The chain uses TRBV28 and TRBJ1-4; 8 nucleotides align to TRBD1. Germline CDR1 MDHEN, CDR2 SYDVKM. Trimming took 5 bases from V and 5 from J; bases not matched to a gene: 10. The CDR3 extends over 16 amino acids. CDR3 nucleotide sequence: TGTGCCAGCAGTCCTCACCGGACAGGGAAGAATGAAAAACTGTTTTTT. This gives the protein CASSPHRTGKNEKLFF.

In its sample, this clonotype was seen a few times. The chain couples TRBV19 to TRBJ1-1; tentative D call: TRBD1 (5 bases). The CDR3 is 15 amino acids. V was shortened by 7 bases and J by 1 base, with 16 bases between the two germline ends. The germline V gene has CDR1 LNHDA and CDR2 SQIVND (reference sequence). The DNA of the CDR3 is TGTGCCAGTATGAGGGGTATCGGGGCGAACACTGAAGCTTTCTTT. Its protein is CASMRGIGANTEAFF.